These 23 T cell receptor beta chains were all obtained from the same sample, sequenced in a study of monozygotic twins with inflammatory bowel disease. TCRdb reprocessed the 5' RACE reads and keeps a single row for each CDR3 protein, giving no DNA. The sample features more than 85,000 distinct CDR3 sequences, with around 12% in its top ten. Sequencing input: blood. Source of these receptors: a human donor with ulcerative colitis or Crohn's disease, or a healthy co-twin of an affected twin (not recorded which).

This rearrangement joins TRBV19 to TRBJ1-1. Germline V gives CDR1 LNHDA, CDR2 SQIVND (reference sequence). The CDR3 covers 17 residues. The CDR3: CASTPPGAGTADTEAFF. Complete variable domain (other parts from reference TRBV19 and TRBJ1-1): DGGITQSPKYLFRKEGQNVTLSCEQNLNHDAMYWYRQDPGQGLRLIYYSQIVNDFQKGDIAEGYSVSREKKESFPLTVTSAQKNPTAFYLCASTPPGAGTADTEAFFGQGTRLTVV.

This CDR3 is CASSRNRLAGGSLPYEQYF. The gene calls are TRBV4-1 and TRBJ2-7; the D call from TCRdb, TRBD2, cannot be confirmed without DNA. CDR1 MGHRA and CDR2 YSYEKL come from the germline V gene. CDR3 length equals 19 residues.

CDR3 residues: CATGGVSHTGELFF. The chain uses TRBV3-1 and TRBJ2-2. Germline lookup yields CDR1 LGHDT and CDR2 YNNKEL (reference sequence). This CDR3 region has 14 residues.

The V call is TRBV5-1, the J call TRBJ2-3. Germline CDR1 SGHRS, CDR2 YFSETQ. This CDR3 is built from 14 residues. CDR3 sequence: CASSLDVFADTQYF.

This CDR3 is CASSYDMVRYEQYF. This chain joins TRBV7-2 and TRBJ2-7. Germline CDR1 SGHTA, CDR2 FQGNSA. CDR3 length: 14 residues.

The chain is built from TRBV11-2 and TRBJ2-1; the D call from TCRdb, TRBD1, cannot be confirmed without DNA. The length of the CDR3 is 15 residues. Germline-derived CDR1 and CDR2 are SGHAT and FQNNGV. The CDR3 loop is CASSWGQASYNEQFF.

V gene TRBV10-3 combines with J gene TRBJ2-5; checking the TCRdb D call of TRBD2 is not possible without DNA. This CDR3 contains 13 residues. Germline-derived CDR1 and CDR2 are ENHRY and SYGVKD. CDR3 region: CAIRPSEQETQYF.

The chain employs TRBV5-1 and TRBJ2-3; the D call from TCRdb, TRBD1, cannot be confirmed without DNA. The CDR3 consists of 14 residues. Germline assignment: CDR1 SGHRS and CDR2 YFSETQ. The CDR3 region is CASSWGTGTDTQYF. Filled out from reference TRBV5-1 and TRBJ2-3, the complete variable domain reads KAGVTQTPRYLIKTRGQQVTLSCSPISGHRSVSWYQQTPGQGLQFLFEYFSETQRNKGNFPGRFSGRQFSNSRSEMNVSTLELGDSALYLCASSWGTGTDTQYFGPGTRLTVL.

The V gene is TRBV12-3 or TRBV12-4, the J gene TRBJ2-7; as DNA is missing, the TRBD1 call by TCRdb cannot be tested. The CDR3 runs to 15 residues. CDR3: CASSLDVGDIDEQYF.

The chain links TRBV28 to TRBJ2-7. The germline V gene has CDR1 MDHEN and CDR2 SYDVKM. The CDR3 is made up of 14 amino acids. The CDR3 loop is CAHQTAGGSYEQYF.

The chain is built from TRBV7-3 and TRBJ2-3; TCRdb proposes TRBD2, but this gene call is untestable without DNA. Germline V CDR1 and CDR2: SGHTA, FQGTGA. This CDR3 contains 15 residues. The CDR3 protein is CASSLTSGSPDTQYF.

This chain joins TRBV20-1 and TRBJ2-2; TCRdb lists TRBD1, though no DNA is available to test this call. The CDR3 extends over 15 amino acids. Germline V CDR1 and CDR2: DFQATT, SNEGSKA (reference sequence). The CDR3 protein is CSARGIRGNTGELFF.

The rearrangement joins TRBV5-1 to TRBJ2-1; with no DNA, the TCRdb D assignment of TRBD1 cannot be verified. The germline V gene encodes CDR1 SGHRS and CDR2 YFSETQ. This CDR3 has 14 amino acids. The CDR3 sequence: CASSSELGPNEQFF.

CDR3 residues: CASSHPPGHYAFLPYNEQFF. V usage is TRBV4-1 and J usage is TRBJ2-1; TCRdb's D call, TRBD1, is unchecked because there is no DNA. The V gene's germline CDR1 is MGHRA and CDR2 YSYEKL. The CDR3 length is 20 residues.

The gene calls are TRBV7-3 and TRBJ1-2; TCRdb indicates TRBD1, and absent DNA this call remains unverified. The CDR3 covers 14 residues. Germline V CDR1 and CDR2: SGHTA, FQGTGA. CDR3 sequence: CASSPMDRGIGYTF.

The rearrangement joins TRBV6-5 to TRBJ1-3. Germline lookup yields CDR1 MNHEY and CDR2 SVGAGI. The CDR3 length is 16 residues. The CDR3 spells CASSYSWATSGNTIYF.

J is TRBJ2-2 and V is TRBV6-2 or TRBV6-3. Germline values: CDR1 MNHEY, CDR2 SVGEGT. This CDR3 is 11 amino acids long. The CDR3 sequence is CASSYERELFF.

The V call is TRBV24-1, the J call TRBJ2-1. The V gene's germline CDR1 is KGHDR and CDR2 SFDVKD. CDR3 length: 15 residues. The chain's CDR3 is CATSDLIGSSNEQFF.

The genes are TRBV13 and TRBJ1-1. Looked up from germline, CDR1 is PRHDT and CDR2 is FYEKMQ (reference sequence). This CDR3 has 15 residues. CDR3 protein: CASSLGGRLSTEAFF. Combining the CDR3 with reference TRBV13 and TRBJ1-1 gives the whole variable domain AAGVIQSPRHLIKEKRETATLKCYPIPRHDTVYWYQQGPGQDPQFLISFYEKMQSDKGSIPDRFSAQQFSDYHSELNMSSLELGDSALYFCASSLGGRLSTEAFFGQGTRLTVV.

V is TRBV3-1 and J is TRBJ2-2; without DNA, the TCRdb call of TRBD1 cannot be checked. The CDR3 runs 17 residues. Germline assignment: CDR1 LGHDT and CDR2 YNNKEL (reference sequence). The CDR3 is CASSQQEDSANTGELFF. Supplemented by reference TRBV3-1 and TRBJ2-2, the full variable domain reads DTAVSQTPKYLVTQMGNDKSIKCEQNLGHDTMYWYKQDSKKFLKIMFSYNNKELIINETVPNRFSPKSPDKAHLNLHINSLELGDSAVYFCASSQQEDSANTGELFFGEGSRLTVL.

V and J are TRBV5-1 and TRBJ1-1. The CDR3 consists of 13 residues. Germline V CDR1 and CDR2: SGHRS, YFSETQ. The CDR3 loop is CASSLRLNTEAFF.

CDR3 region: CASSSRGGLAGNYNEQFF. V gene TRBV4-2 combines with J gene TRBJ2-1; TCRdb indicates TRBD2, and absent DNA this call remains unverified. CDR3 length equals 18 residues. Germline loops: CDR1 LGHNA, CDR2 YNFKEQ.

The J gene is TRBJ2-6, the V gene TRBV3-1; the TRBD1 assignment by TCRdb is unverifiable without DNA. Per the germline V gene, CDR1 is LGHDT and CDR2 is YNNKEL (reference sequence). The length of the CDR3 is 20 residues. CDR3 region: CASSQDRAGKLPSGANVLTF.